This T cell receptor beta chain is drawn from a study of T cells in Graves' hyperthyroidism and ophthalmopathy. This clonotype was seen a few times. As yet, its antigen is unknown. Those patients with uncontrolled infection, other autoimmune disease, pregnancy or lactation were excluded. Out of 10 ml of fresh peripheral blood came the PBMCs. Amplification targeted TCR beta CDR3 regions from RNA transcripts. The study used the HTBI primer set for a first-round RT-PCR of the TCR CDR3. Each CDR3 protein gets one entry after TCRdb re-called the multiplex PCR reads with MiXCR. Here the sample spans about 500,000 distinct CDR3 sequences, over 15% being singletons. General observations from the study: Ophthalmopathy stood apart from stable hyperthyroidism in a 13 V-J model.

The source material was blood. This clonotype was obtained from a woman aged 18-30 years with Graves' hyperthyroidism.

This CDR3 is CAWSVISGREETQYF. The CDR3 DNA reads as TGTGCCTGGAGTGTAATTAGCGGGAGGGAGGAGACCCAGTACTTC. The rearrangement joins TRBV30 to TRBJ2-5; 11 positions agree with TRBD2. Germline CDR1 reads GTSNPN; CDR2 reads SVGIG (reference sequence). The CDR3 extends over 15 amino acids. J gave up 5 bases and V 0 bases, and 5 bases lay outside the gene matches.